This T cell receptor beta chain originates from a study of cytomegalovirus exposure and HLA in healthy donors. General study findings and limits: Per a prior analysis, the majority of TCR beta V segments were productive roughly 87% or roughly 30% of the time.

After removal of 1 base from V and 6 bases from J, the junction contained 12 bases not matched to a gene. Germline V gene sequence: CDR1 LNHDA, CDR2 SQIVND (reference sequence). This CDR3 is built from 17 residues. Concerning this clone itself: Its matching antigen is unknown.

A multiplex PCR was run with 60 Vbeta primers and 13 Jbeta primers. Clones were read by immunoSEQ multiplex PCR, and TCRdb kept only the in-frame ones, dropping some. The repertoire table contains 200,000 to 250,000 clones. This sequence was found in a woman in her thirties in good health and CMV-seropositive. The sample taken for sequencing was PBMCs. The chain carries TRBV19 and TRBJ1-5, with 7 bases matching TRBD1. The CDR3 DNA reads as TGTGCCAGTAGTATAGGACAGGGTGTCCCTCCGCGTCAGCCCCAGCATTTT. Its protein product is CASSIGQGVPPRQPQHF.